A few counts support the clone carrying this T cell receptor beta chain. Its specificity is not known. This sample was included in a study of T-cell memory formation after mild COVID-19. Regarding the study as a whole: Memory cells collected pre-infection included some clones that later responded, suggesting cross-reactive memory joined. There was no confirmation that second-wave clones peaking on day 37 were SARS-CoV-2 specific. CD4+ clones that contracted lay mainly in CM and EM; CD8+ ones lay in EMRA. Clones shrinking from day 15 to 85 showed even CD4/CD8 mixes; later expanders tilted CD4+.

TCRdb re-analysed the 5' RACE reads in MiXCR, keeping a single row per CDR3 protein. The repertoire holds more than 120,000 distinct CDR3 sequences, 19% seen once, with 2% to 2.5% in the top ten. CDR3 length: 15 residues. V shed 0 bases, J shed 4 bases, and the junction held 5 bases outside the gene matches. The V gene's germline CDR1 is SGHKS and CDR2 YYEKEE (reference sequence). The sequencing sample was made of PBMCs or a T cell subset sorted from them (not recorded which). This sequence was found in an adult woman who had mild COVID-19 (a few samples of this study predate the infection). Cell type and time point are not known. V is TRBV5-5 and J is TRBJ1-2; 8 positions agree with TRBD1. CDR3 amino acids: CASSLGEGQVYGYTF. Written as DNA, the CDR3 is TGTGCCAGCAGCTTGGGAGAGGGACAGGTCTATGGCTACACCTTC.